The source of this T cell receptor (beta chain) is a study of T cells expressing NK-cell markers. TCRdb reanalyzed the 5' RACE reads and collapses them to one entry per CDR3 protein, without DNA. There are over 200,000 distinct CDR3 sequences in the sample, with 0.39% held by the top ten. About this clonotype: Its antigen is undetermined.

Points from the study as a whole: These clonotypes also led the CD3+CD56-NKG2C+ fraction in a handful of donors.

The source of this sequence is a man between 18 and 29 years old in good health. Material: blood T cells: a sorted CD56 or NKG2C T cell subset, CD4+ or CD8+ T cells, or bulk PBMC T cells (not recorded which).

The CDR3 loop reads CASSLEYRGGNEKLFF. This chain uses TRBV5-1 with TRBJ1-4; TCRdb names TRBD1, which stays unverified in the absence of DNA. The CDR3 runs to 16 residues. Germline assignment: CDR1 SGHRS and CDR2 YFSETQ.